The rows below give T cell receptor beta chains drawn from one sample of a study of beta chain features in type 1 diabetes. The assay was immunoSEQ multiplex PCR, and TCRdb's table has in-frame clones only and misses some. The table shows some 370,000 clones, with around 10% occurring only once. The specimen sequenced was central memory CD4+ T cells from blood. Source of these receptors: a man aged 25-45 years with type 1 diabetes. Both conserved end residues are part of each CDR3. A D gene is named only where the DNA matches it firmly. Only part of the rows carry a size: once, few, many, or a class if the clone is expanded.

d_call: -
clone_size: few
j_call: TRBJ2-2
v_call: TRBV19
cdr3_aa: CASSPYNTGELFF
cdr3_nt: TGTGCCAGTAGTCCCTATAACACCGGGGAGCTGTTTTTT

d_call: TRBD1
clone_size: few
j_call: TRBJ1-1
v_call: TRBV5-1
cdr3_aa: CASSLHGTGGAKNTEAFF
cdr3_nt: TGCGCCAGCAGCTTGCATGGGACAGGGGGCGCAAAGAACACTGAAGCTTTCTTT

d_call: TRBD2
clone_size: -
j_call: TRBJ2-1
v_call: TRBV11-3
cdr3_aa: CASSPGGLAGFFDNEQFF
cdr3_nt: TGTGCCAGCAGCCCGGGGGGACTAGCGGGATTTTTCGACAATGAGCAGTTCTTC

d_call: -
clone_size: few
j_call: TRBJ2-5
v_call: TRBV5-1
cdr3_aa: CASSLGVGETQYF
cdr3_nt: TGCGCCAGCAGCTTGGGGGTGGGAGAGACCCAGTACTTC

d_call: -
clone_size: few
j_call: TRBJ1-1
v_call: TRBV2
cdr3_aa: CASSPIEGGSTEAFF
cdr3_nt: TGTGCCAGCAGTCCGATTGAAGGGGGATCCACTGAAGCTTTCTTT

d_call: TRBD1
clone_size: -
j_call: TRBJ2-1
v_call: TRBV7-8
cdr3_aa: CASSFGFGTGGHEQFF
cdr3_nt: TGTGCCAGCAGCTTCGGGTTTGGGACAGGGGGCCACGAGCAGTTCTTC

d_call: -
clone_size: -
j_call: TRBJ2-2
v_call: TRBV11-3
cdr3_aa: CASSSFRGQNTGELFF
cdr3_nt: TGTGCCAGCAGCTCCTTCAGGGGCCAAAACACCGGGGAGCTGTTTTTT

d_call: -
clone_size: few
j_call: TRBJ2-7
v_call: TRBV5-1
cdr3_aa: CASSVGSGEQYF
cdr3_nt: TGCGCCAGCAGCGTGGGGTCCGGCGAGCAGTACTTC

d_call: TRBD2
clone_size: -
j_call: TRBJ2-5
v_call: TRBV6-6
cdr3_aa: CALIKREQETQYF
cdr3_nt: TGTGCCCTAATTAAGCGGGAGCAAGAGACCCAGTACTTC

d_call: TRBD1
clone_size: -
j_call: TRBJ1-1
v_call: TRBV27
cdr3_aa: CASSLSWGQGIEAFF
cdr3_nt: TGTGCCAGCAGTTTATCTTGGGGACAGGGTATTGAAGCTTTCTTT

d_call: TRBD1
clone_size: -
j_call: TRBJ1-4
v_call: TRBV28
cdr3_aa: CASTTGTATNEKLFF
cdr3_nt: TGTGCCAGCACCACTGGGACAGCAACTAATGAAAAACTGTTTTTT

d_call: -
clone_size: few
j_call: TRBJ2-7
v_call: TRBV28
cdr3_aa: CASSLSDGTPPLQYF
cdr3_nt: TGTGCCAGCAGTTTATCGGACGGGACACCCCCCTTGCAGTACTTC

d_call: -
clone_size: -
j_call: TRBJ2-3
v_call: TRBV19
cdr3_aa: CASSIVSPASTDTQYF
cdr3_nt: TGTGCCAGTAGTATCGTCTCTCCAGCTAGCACAGATACGCAGTATTTT

d_call: -
clone_size: few
j_call: TRBJ1-3
v_call: TRBV30
cdr3_aa: CAWSEAPLLSGNTIYF
cdr3_nt: TGTGCCTGGAGTGAGGCTCCCTTGCTCTCTGGAAACACCATATATTTT

d_call: -
clone_size: medium-sized
j_call: TRBJ2-5
v_call: TRBV7-2
cdr3_aa: CASSPSGQETQYF
cdr3_nt: TGTGCCAGCAGTCCCTCGGGTCAGGAGACCCAGTACTTC

d_call: TRBD1
clone_size: -
j_call: TRBJ2-7
v_call: TRBV28
cdr3_aa: CASVTGQGAYEQYF
cdr3_nt: TGTGCCAGCGTTACCGGACAGGGGGCCTACGAGCAGTACTTC